The T cell receptor (beta chain) under discussion was sequenced for a study of blood T cells in healthy people across ages. Whole-study findings and limits: The percentage of naive T cells correlated strongly with TCR beta diversity. Greater diversity and more naive CD4+ cells were seen in long-lived donors than in aged donors.

This clonotype came up a few times. Its matching antigen is unknown. The junction had 8 bases not matched to a gene; V was cut back by 7 bases and J by 4 bases. The CDR3 covers 14 residues. A J-beta primer mix and a sample-barcoded 5' primer were used in a second PCR of about 7 to 12 cycles. TCRdb re-analysed the 5' RACE reads in MiXCR, keeping a single row per CDR3 protein. This sample has some 700,000 distinct CDR3 sequences, with about 40% found just once. Sequencing was carried out using blood. This receptor was identified in a woman in her fifties or sixties in good health. The rearrangement uses TRBV12-3 or TRBV12-4 and TRBJ2-7; the match to TRBD1 covers 9 bases. CDR3 loop: CASTVGQGGYEQYF. DNA for the CDR3: TGTGCCAGCACCGTGGGACAGGGCGGATACGAGCAGTACTTC.